These 9 T cell receptor beta chains came from one sample sequenced in a study of metastatic and nonmetastatic thyroid tumors. Via MiXCR, TCRdb re-called the PCR reads. The sample consists of about 10,000 clones, about 37% of them appearing once. All patients were treatment-naive before thyroid surgery. The specimen sequenced was tumor tissue. Receptor source: a female donor with papillary thyroid cancer or a benign thyroid nodule (not recorded which). Some clones in this sample may be carry-over from other donors' samples.

The chain couples TRBV20-1 to TRBJ2-3; maybe TRBD1 (6 bases). V gave up 5 bases and J gave up 3 bases, with 18 bases separating them. The length of the CDR3 is 15 residues. CDR1 is DFQATT and CDR2 is SNEGSKA in the germline V gene (reference sequence). The CDR3 bases are TGCAGTGCTCCTCCCGGGACACGCGTTACAGATACGCAGTATTTT. Protein sequence: CSAPPGTRVTDTQYF.

This sequence joins TRBV6-5 and TRBJ2-3, with TRBD2 identical over 10 bases. This CDR3 contains 15 residues. V shed 3 bases and J 2 bases; nucleotides not matched to a gene: 2. Germline V gives CDR1 MNHEY, CDR2 SVGAGI. The chain's CDR3 is CASSYGTSDTDTQYF. CDR3 bases: TGTGCCAGCAGTTATGGGACTAGCGACACAGATACGCAGTATTTT.

This clone was seen only a few times. The V gene is TRBV6-1, the J gene TRBJ1-2, with D tentatively TRBD1 (6 bases). Per the germline V gene, CDR1 is MNHNS and CDR2 is SASEGT. The CDR3 length is 14 residues. V lost 3 bases, J lost 5 bases, and 13 bases lay in between. The CDR3: CASSERGAVYGYTF. The CDR3 region has the DNA TGTGCCAGCAGTGAGAGGGGGGCCGTTTATGGCTACACCTTC.

This clone was recorded a few times. The chain uses TRBV15 and TRBJ2-7; D is possibly TRBD1 or TRBD2 (6 bases each). The CDR3 totals 15 residues. Trimming cost V 5 bases and J 3 bases, with 17 bases left between them. The germline V gene has CDR1 LNHNV and CDR2 YYDKDF (reference sequence). The CDR3 here is CATSERGADSYEQYF. DNA of the CDR3: TGTGCCACCAGCGAGAGGGGGGCGGACAGCTACGAGCAGTACTTC.

This chain links TRBV6-1 with TRBJ1-1, with TRBD1 identical over 9 bases. V was pared by 7 bases and J by 11 bases, with 17 bases of the junction left unmatched. There are 15 residues in the CDR3. Germline V gives CDR1 MNHNS, CDR2 SASEGT. The CDR3 sequence: CASTSGEVGGTGAFF. The CDR3 bases are TGTGCCAGCACCTCCGGTGAGGTTGGGGGGACAGGGGCTTTCTTT.

Notes on this clone: A read error may produce the germline difference seen at one junction end. The rearrangement uses TRBV20-1 and TRBJ2-5, with TRBD1 matching 9 bases. Germline V gives CDR1 DFQATT, CDR2 SNEGSKA (reference sequence). The CDR3 contains 16 residues. Here the CDR3 reads CSARDYRDRVVETQYF. Here the CDR3 DNA reads TGCAGTGCTAGAGATTACAGGGACAGGGTTGTGGAGACCCAGTATTTC.

This rearrangement joins TRBV5-1 to TRBJ2-3; D may be TRBD2 (6 bases). CDR3 length: 15 residues. Germline assignment: CDR1 SGHRS and CDR2 YFSETQ. Trimming removed 2 bases at V and 0 bases at J, with 10 bases between. The CDR3 bases are TGCGCCAGCAGCTTTGCGGGACCGAGCACAGATACGCAGTATTTT. This codes for CASSFAGPSTDTQYF.

This clone has just a few counts. The genes are TRBV28 and TRBJ1-5; D perhaps matches TRBD1 (6 bases). CDR1 and CDR2 (germline): MDHEN, SYDVKM. This CDR3 contains 13 residues. Trimming removed 7 bases from V and 9 bases from J, with 16 bases in between. The CDR3 sequence: CASTPQWGLPQHF. The CDR3 DNA sequence: TGTGCCAGCACCCCTCAGTGGGGGCTGCCCCAGCATTTT.

The chain links TRBV6-2 or TRBV6-3 to TRBJ1-3; 10 bases are shared with TRBD1. CDR1 MNHEY and CDR2 SVGEGT come from the germline V gene. Unmatched junction bases numbered 13, after V lost 5 bases and J lost 0 bases. The CDR3 has 19 residues. This chain's CDR3 is CASSIPGQGGSLSGNTIYF. The DNA for the CDR3 is TGTGCCAGCAGTATACCCGGACAGGGGGGCTCTCTCTCTGGAAACACCATATATTTT.